This is a list of T cell receptor beta chains from one sample in a study of shared clonotypes between healthy human individuals. Sequenced by immunoSEQ multiplex PCR; TCRdb stores in-frame clones only, minus some. The sample has roughly 2.5 million clones; roughly nine tenths are singletons. The sequenced material came from naive CD4+ T cells sorted from blood. These TCRs come from a man between 18 and 35 years old in good health. CDR3s include the opening cysteine and the closing phenylalanine or tryptophan. Fields, in order: CDR3 protein, V gene, J gene, D gene. The D gene is left open where the match is weak.

CDR3 protein: CATRGPMNTEAFF
V gene: TRBV7-9
J gene: TRBJ1-1
D gene: TRBD1

CDR3 protein: CASSEEAGGNSPLHF
V gene: TRBV2
J gene: TRBJ1-6
D gene: TRBD1

CDR3 protein: CASSSPSGLAGGSEQFF
V gene: TRBV5-5
J gene: TRBJ2-1
D gene: TRBD2

CDR3 protein: CASSLTLSTDTQYF
V gene: TRBV7-2
J gene: TRBJ2-3
D gene: -

CDR3 protein: CASSLGDRGHTQYF
V gene: TRBV11-3
J gene: TRBJ2-3
D gene: TRBD1

CDR3 protein: CAWGSGPDEQYF
V gene: TRBV30
J gene: TRBJ2-7
D gene: -

CDR3 protein: CASIQGNTGELFF
V gene: TRBV6-5
J gene: TRBJ2-2
D gene: -

CDR3 protein: CAWSVWGQGGNTGELFF
V gene: TRBV30
J gene: TRBJ2-2
D gene: TRBD1

CDR3 protein: CASSLGPGAVDTQYF
V gene: TRBV7-9
J gene: TRBJ2-3
D gene: -

CDR3 protein: CASSSGQGANYGYTF
V gene: TRBV28
J gene: TRBJ1-2
D gene: TRBD1

CDR3 protein: CASSRVRTGGNEKLFF
V gene: TRBV19
J gene: TRBJ1-4
D gene: TRBD1

CDR3 protein: CASSPNPQIPYGYTF
V gene: TRBV6-1
J gene: TRBJ1-2
D gene: -

CDR3 protein: CAWSSTGMRSPLHF
V gene: TRBV30
J gene: TRBJ1-6
D gene: TRBD1

CDR3 protein: CALRGGSSYEQYF
V gene: TRBV30
J gene: TRBJ2-7
D gene: TRBD2

CDR3 protein: CASTSAAGSSPLHF
V gene: TRBV19
J gene: TRBJ1-6
D gene: -

CDR3 protein: CASSFTGTSGNTIYF
V gene: TRBV5-5
J gene: TRBJ1-3
D gene: -

CDR3 protein: CSVENRGMNTEAFF
V gene: TRBV29-1
J gene: TRBJ1-1
D gene: TRBD1

CDR3 protein: CASSSQGPMGEQYF
V gene: TRBV7-9
J gene: TRBJ2-7
D gene: -

CDR3 protein: CASSLSRGKNEKLFF
V gene: TRBV7-9
J gene: TRBJ1-4
D gene: -

CDR3 protein: CASSLRTIYNEQFF
V gene: TRBV7-2
J gene: TRBJ2-1
D gene: -

CDR3 protein: CASSLSSKETQYF
V gene: TRBV7-3
J gene: TRBJ2-5
D gene: -